Listed below are T cell receptor beta chains from one sample, sequenced in a study of spatial heterogeneity in lung cancer. In TCRdb, the 5' RACE reads were re-called with MiXCR into one record per CDR3 protein. Here the sample spans 9,500 to 14,000 distinct CDR3 sequences, roughly 3.7% being singletons. The sequenced sample was PBMCs, obtained at surgery. The receptors were gathered from a female donor with early-stage non-small cell lung cancer. Both conserved end residues are part of each CDR3. D genes are given only for firm matches. Some rows mark clone size as missing; the rest say once, few, many or name a class of expanded clone.

V gene	D gene	clone size	J gene	CDR3 DNA	CDR3 protein
TRBV20-1	NA	many	TRBJ2-5	TGCAGTGCCCTCTGGGACGCCGGACGGGGGTACTTC	CSALWDAGRGYF
TRBV14	NA	many	TRBJ2-7	TGTGCCAGCAGCTCCGGTAGGGGGGCGCGAACCTACGAGCAGTACTTC	CASSSGRGARTYEQYF
TRBV27	TRBD1	many	TRBJ2-7	TGTGCCAGCAGTTTCGGGACAGGGGGCCTGGCGTACTTC	CASSFGTGGLAYF
TRBV20-1	TRBD2	many	TRBJ2-7	TGCAGTGCGCTTACTAGCGGGAGGGCCTACGAGCAGTACTTC	CSALTSGRAYEQYF
TRBV20-1	NA	many	TRBJ2-6	TGCAGTGCTAGGGCACTAGGGGCCAACGTCCTGACTTTC	CSARALGANVLTF
TRBV10-3	TRBD1	many	TRBJ1-2	TGTGCCATCAGTGACCCCGACAGGGACTATGGCTACACCTTC	CAISDPDRDYGYTF
TRBV3-1	NA	many	TRBJ1-1	TGTGCCAGCAGCCAAGAAGGGACGGGGAGGATGGCTTTCTTT	CASSQEGTGRMAFF
TRBV13	NA	many	TRBJ1-2	TGTGCCAGCAGCTTATTTTCGGGGTCTGGCTACACCTTC	CASSLFSGSGYTF
TRBV6-6	TRBD1	many	TRBJ1-6	TGTGCCAGCTGCCCCGGGACAGGGGTCTCACCCCTCCACTTT	CASCPGTGVSPLHF
TRBV5-1	NA	many	TRBJ2-7	TGCGCCAGCAGCTCTCAAGTTCGGGGCGAGCAGTACTTC	CASSSQVRGEQYF
TRBV7-2	TRBD2	many	TRBJ2-3	TGTGCCAGCAGCTTCCTTCCGACTAGCGGGAGGGCGGATACGCAGTATTTT	CASSFLPTSGRADTQYF
TRBV7-8	NA	many	TRBJ1-3	TGTGCCAGCAGCTTACTTTCCGTCCCCTCTGGAAACACCATATATTTT	CASSLLSVPSGNTIYF
TRBV20-1	NA	many	TRBJ2-5	TGCAGTGCACATCCTGGGGGGGAGACCCAGTACTTC	CSAHPGGETQYF
TRBV6-1	TRBD1	few	TRBJ2-7	TGTGCCATTTCCGGGACAGGGGCCTACGAGCAGTACTTC	CAISGTGAYEQYF
TRBV9	TRBD2	many	TRBJ2-7	TGTGCCAGCAGCGTAGCAGGTAGCGGGAGGATCGACGAGCAGTACTTC	CASSVAGSGRIDEQYF
TRBV3-1	NA	many	TRBJ2-5	TGTGCCAGCAGCCAAGTCGGGCAGGGGGAGACCCAGTACTTC	CASSQVGQGETQYF
TRBV3-1	NA	many	TRBJ1-2	TGTGCCAGCAGCCAAGGTCTGGGATCTAACTATGGCTACACCTTC	CASSQGLGSNYGYTF
TRBV7-2	TRBD1	many	TRBJ2-7	TGTGCCAGCAGCCCCGCCTCCGGACAGGTCTACGAGCAGTACTTC	CASSPASGQVYEQYF
TRBV12-5	NA	many	TRBJ2-3	TGTGCTAGTGGTTTCCGGGGCACAGATACGCAGTATTTT	CASGFRGTDTQYF
TRBV27	NA	many	TRBJ2-3	TGTGCCAGCAGTTTATGGAGAGGCACAGATACGCAGTATTTT	CASSLWRGTDTQYF
TRBV11-2	NA	many	TRBJ1-6	TGTGCCAGCAGCTTATTAGGATCTAATTCACCCCTCCACTTT	CASSLLGSNSPLHF
TRBV6-2/TRBV6-3	TRBD1	many	TRBJ2-7	TGTGCCAGCAGTTACCTCGCGAGGGGGCCTTACGAGCAGTACTTC	CASSYLARGPYEQYF
TRBV27	NA	many	TRBJ1-4	TGTGCCAGCAGCCCGGATAATGAAAAACTGTTTTTT	CASSPDNEKLFF
TRBV29-1	NA	many	TRBJ2-2	TGCAGCGTTGACAGGGGGGCCGGGGAGCTGTTTTTT	CSVDRGAGELFF
TRBV12-3/TRBV12-4	NA	few	TRBJ2-5	TGTGCCAGCAGTTTAGTCCAGGGGCACCAAGAGACCCAGTACTTC	CASSLVQGHQETQYF
TRBV7-2	TRBD2	NA	TRBJ2-6	TGTGCCAGCAGCGCTGGGGAGGGCGGGGCCAACGTCCTGACTTTC	CASSAGEGGANVLTF
TRBV4-3	TRBD1	many	TRBJ1-5	TGCGCCAGCAGCATGGGACAGAATCAGCCCCAGCATTTT	CASSMGQNQPQHF
TRBV9	TRBD1	many	TRBJ2-3	TGTGCCAGCAGCGTAGCCGCCCAGGGGGCAGATACGCAGTATTTT	CASSVAAQGADTQYF
TRBV4-3	TRBD2	NA	TRBJ2-3	TGCGCCAGCAGCCAAGGACAGGTTAGCGGGGGGGCGACAGATACGCAGTATTTT	CASSQGQVSGGATDTQYF
TRBV29-1	NA	many	TRBJ2-7	TGCAGCGTAGGGGACGGGTACGAGCAGTACTTC	CSVGDGYEQYF
TRBV6-5	TRBD1	many	TRBJ1-2	TGTGCCAGCAGTTACATGAACAGGGGACGGGCGGGCAACTATGGCTACACCTTC	CASSYMNRGRAGNYGYTF
TRBV6-5	TRBD2	NA	TRBJ2-1	TGTGCCAGCAGTTCGCGACTAGCGGGGGGCAATGAGCAGTTCTTC	CASSSRLAGGNEQFF